The next 23 T cell receptor beta chains were all read from a single sample in a study of blood T cell repertoires in COVID-19. The table came from immunoSEQ multiplex PCR; TCRdb's copy has only in-frame clones and leaves some out. The table shows hundreds of thousands of clones, with around 90% occurring only once. Sequenced material: peripheral blood. The receptors come from a woman between 45 and 60 years old with COVID-19, enrolled during active disease.

The chain recombines TRBV19 with TRBJ1-2; D might be TRBD1 (6 bases). Between the trimmed V and J ends, which lost 3 bases and 8 bases, there was a span of 13 bases. The CDR3 loop spans 13 amino acids. Germline CDR1 reads LNHDA; CDR2 reads SQIVND (reference sequence). CDR3 nucleotides: TGTGCCAGTAGTATTCTGACAGGAGGCGGCTACACCTTC. Its translation is CASSILTGGGYTF. Complete variable domain (other parts from reference TRBV19 and TRBJ1-2): DGGITQSPKYLFRKEGQNVTLSCEQNLNHDAMYWYRQDPGQGLRLIYYSQIVNDFQKGDIAEGYSVSREKKESFPLTVTSAQKNPTAFYLCASSILTGGGYTFGSGTRLTVV.

V usage is TRBV2 and J usage is TRBJ1-4, with a weak D call TRBD1 (5 bases). CDR3 length equals 13 residues. The germline gives CDR1 SNHLY, CDR2 FYNNEI. Trimming cost V 9 bases and J 6 bases, with 14 bases left between them. CDR3 loop: CASFRVADEKLFF. DNA of the CDR3: TGTGCCAGTTTCAGGGTAGCGGATGAAAAACTGTTTTTT.

V gene TRBV14 combines with J gene TRBJ1-2; D is unresolved. Trimming stripped 0 bases from V and 4 bases from J, with 15 bases between. CDR3 length equals 16 residues. Germline V lookup: CDR1 SGHDN, CDR2 FVKESK. The CDR3: CASSQDQHPGIYGYTF. The CDR3 nucleotides read TGTGCCAGCAGCCAAGATCAGCATCCAGGAATCTATGGCTACACCTTC.

The rearrangement links TRBV10-1 to TRBJ1-2; no reliable D call. There are 14 residues in the CDR3. Per the germline V gene, CDR1 is WNHNN and CDR2 is SYGVQD (reference sequence). V was cut by 3 bases and J by 6 bases, with 14 bases left in between. CDR3 amino acids: CASSEDKASDGYTF. CDR3 sequence (DNA): TGCGCCAGCAGTGAAGACAAGGCCTCGGATGGCTACACCTTC.

The V and J genes are TRBV19 and TRBJ1-2; the D gene is possibly TRBD1 (5 bases). CDR1 is LNHDA and CDR2 is SQIVND in the germline V gene (reference sequence). The CDR3 is 15 residues long. The V end was cut by 0 bases, the J end by 7 bases, with 15 bases between. The CDR3 spells CASSIEAGKAGGYTF. CDR3 DNA: TGTGCCAGTAGTATAGAGGCAGGGAAGGCTGGTGGCTACACCTTC.

The chain has TRBV29-1 and TRBJ2-7; the D is unclear. Per germline, CDR1 SQVTM and CDR2 ANQGSEA. The CDR3 has 12 residues. V was cut by 4 bases and J by 0 bases, with 7 bases left in between. The CDR3 is CSVVVVSYEQYF. In DNA form, the CDR3 reads TGCAGCGTTGTCGTCGTCTCCTACGAGCAGTACTTC.

This rearrangement joins TRBV7-8 to TRBJ1-1, with 7 bases fitting TRBD1. Germline assignment: CDR1 SGHVS and CDR2 FQNEAQ. Trimming cost V 4 bases and J 6 bases; bases outside gene matches: 11. The CDR3 length is 15 residues. As DNA, the CDR3 is TGTGCCAGCAGCTCCCCCTACAGGGGTGTAGCTGAAGCTTTCTTT. It encodes CASSSPYRGVAEAFF.

The chain combines TRBV3-1 (or the pseudogene TRBV3-2) with TRBJ1-2; maybe TRBD1 (5 bases). The CDR3 is 14 amino acids. Trimming took 4 bases from V and 8 from J, leaving 17 bases between them. Germline-derived CDR1 and CDR2 are LGHDT and YNNKEL (reference sequence). In DNA, the CDR3 is TGTGCCAGCAGCCTCGGGACCGGGGGTCTCGGCTACACCTTC. It is translated as CASSLGTGGLGYTF.

CDR3 region: CASSLAVSYEQYF. Written as DNA, the CDR3 is TGTGCCAGCAGTTTAGCAGTTAGCTACGAGCAGTACTTC. The chain has TRBV12-3 or TRBV12-4 and TRBJ2-7; no firm D call. V lost 0 bases and J lost 3, with 6 bases in between. This CDR3 has 13 residues.

The chain combines TRBV30 with TRBJ1-1; a possible D gene is TRBD1 (6 bases). Trimming removed 5 bases at V and 8 bases at J, with 12 bases between. This CDR3 is 11 amino acids long. From germline, CDR1 is GTSNPN and CDR2 SVGIG (reference sequence). The CDR3 region is CAWETGYEAFF. DNA of the CDR3: TGTGCCTGGGAAACAGGGTACGAAGCTTTCTTT. Drawing the rest from reference TRBV30 and TRBJ1-1, the complete variable domain is SQTIHQWPATLVQPVGSPLSLECTVEGTSNPNLYWYRQAAGRGLQLLFYSVGIGQISSEVPQNLSASRPQDRQFILSSKKLLLSDSGFYLCAWETGYEAFFGQGTRLTVV.

The chain uses TRBV5-6 and TRBJ1-1; 8 bases align to TRBD1. Trimming cost V 1 base and J 1 base; bases outside gene matches: 6. The CDR3 extends over 16 amino acids. CDR1 and CDR2 (germline): SGHDT, YYEEEE. CDR3 amino acids: CASSLTSGQGNTEAFF. The CDR3 nucleotides read TGTGCCAGCAGCTTGACGTCAGGACAGGGGAACACTGAAGCTTTCTTT.

The chain carries TRBV4-1 and TRBJ1-2; 12 bases match TRBD1. After removal of 3 bases from V and 5 bases from J, the junction contained 7 bases not matched to a gene. Germline CDR1 is MGHRA and CDR2 is YSYEKL. The length of the CDR3 is 16 residues. For the CDR3, the DNA is TGCGCCAGCAGCCAGTCCCGGGACAGGGGGCTTTATGGCTACACCTTC. Translation gives CASSQSRDRGLYGYTF.

The V and J genes are TRBV30 and TRBJ1-1, with 7 positions matching TRBD1. Germline V gives CDR1 GTSNPN, CDR2 SVGIG (reference sequence). The CDR3 contains 16 residues. The ends lost 2 bases at V and 2 bases at J; junction bases unmatched: 11. In nucleotides, the CDR3 is TGTGCCTGGAGTCCGACAGGGAAAGGAAGAAACACTGAAGCTTTCTTT. Translated, it gives CAWSPTGKGRNTEAFF.

The CDR3 DNA reads TGTGCCATCAGTGATTCGACTGGGGACAGGGGGAGCACAGATACGCAGTATTTT. Protein sequence: CAISDSTGDRGSTDTQYF. The genes are TRBV10-3 and TRBJ2-3; TRBD1 matches at 11 bases. J lost 0 bases, V lost 3 bases, and 8 bases had no gene match. CDR1 ENHRY and CDR2 SYGVKD come from the germline V gene. This CDR3 region has 18 residues.

This clone came up a few times. This chain connects TRBV19 to TRBJ1-2, with a tentative D call TRBD1 (5 bases). The CDR3 runs 13 residues. CDR1 and CDR2 (germline): LNHDA, SQIVND (reference sequence). Between the trimmed V and J ends, which lost 3 bases and 2 bases, there was a span of 7 bases. The CDR3 DNA is TGTGCCAGTAGTATTGACAGAAACTATGGCTACACCTTC. Its translation is CASSIDRNYGYTF.

The V and J genes are TRBV9 and TRBJ1-2, with a possible D match to TRBD1 (6 bases). This CDR3 is 14 amino acids long. Trimming stripped 0 bases from V and 5 bases from J, with 11 bases between. Germline V gives CDR1 SGDLS, CDR2 YYNGEE. CDR3 in DNA: TGTGCCAGCAGCGTAGGGACAGCACCTTATGGCTACACCTTC. Its protein product is CASSVGTAPYGYTF.

This clone was recorded once. The gene calls are TRBV2 and TRBJ1-2; D unresolved. The V gene lost 4 bases and the J gene lost 2 bases, with 11 bases spanning the gap. CDR1 and CDR2 (germline): SNHLY, FYNNEI. CDR3 size: 14 residues. CDR3 nucleotide sequence: TGTGCCAGCAGTGTTCGGGAGGCGAACTATGGCTACACCTTC. This codes for CASSVREANYGYTF.

V gene TRBV9 combines with J gene TRBJ1-1; TRBD1 might be the D (6 bases). The ends were cut back, 0 bases at V and 7 bases at J, with 22 bases in the middle. Germline V gives CDR1 SGDLS, CDR2 YYNGEE. The CDR3 spans 17 residues. This CDR3 is CASSVEALAGATFEAFF. CDR3 nucleotides: TGTGCCAGCAGCGTAGAGGCGCTGGCAGGGGCCACCTTTGAAGCTTTCTTT.

J is TRBJ1-3 and V is TRBV5-5; TRBD1 aligns across 7 bases. Germline V gene sequence: CDR1 SGHKS, CDR2 YYEKEE (reference sequence). Germline trimming cut 5 bases from V and 2 bases from J; bases unmatched to any gene: 7. This CDR3 comprises 15 residues. This CDR3 reads CASRADRAAGNTIYF. The CDR3 DNA reads as TGTGCCAGCAGGGCCGACAGGGCCGCTGGAAACACCATATATTTT. Based on the CDR3 plus reference TRBV5-5 and TRBJ1-3, the full variable domain is DAGVTQSPTHLIKTRGQQVTLRCSPISGHKSVSWYQQVLGQGPQFIFQYYEKEERGRGNFPDRFSARQFPNYSSELNVNALLLGDSALYLCASRADRAAGNTIYFGEGSWLTVV.

This chain joins TRBV5-1 and TRBJ1-5; TRBD1 aligns across 7 bases. The length of the CDR3 is 15 residues. Germline CDR1 is SGHRS and CDR2 is YFSETQ. Unmatched junction bases numbered 7, after V lost 2 bases and J lost 5 bases. The CDR3 nucleotides read TGCGCCAGCAGCTTCACAGGGGCCCTCGATCAGCCCCAGCATTTT. Amino acid sequence: CASSFTGALDQPQHF.

The chain carries TRBV5-1 and TRBJ1-6, with D possibly TRBD1 on 5 matching bases. The germline V gene encodes CDR1 SGHRS and CDR2 YFSETQ. The CDR3 has 14 residues. V lost 0 bases and J 10 bases, leaving 11 bases between the germline ends. The CDR3 DNA sequence: TGCGCCAGCAGCTTGGGTGGGGGGTACTCACCCCTCCACTTT. As protein: CASSLGGGYSPLHF.

J is TRBJ1-6 and V is TRBV30; TRBD1 matches at 9 bases. Losses at the gene ends were 6 bases for V and 17 bases for J; bases not matched to a gene: 8. Germline loops: CDR1 GTSNPN, CDR2 SVGIG (reference sequence). The CDR3 is made up of 11 amino acids. CDR3 residues: CACTRGQGIHF. Written as DNA, the CDR3 is TGTGCCTGTACGAGGGGACAGGGAATCCACTTT.

This chain uses TRBV28 with TRBJ2-6; D is perhaps TRBD2 (6 bases). CDR3 length: 16 amino acids. Germline values: CDR1 MDHEN, CDR2 SYDVKM. Trimming stripped 2 bases from V and 8 bases from J, with 16 bases between. The CDR3 bases are TGTGCCAGCAGTTTAGGAGGGCGACGTACGACCAACGTCCTGACTTTC. This sequence encodes CASSLGGRRTTNVLTF.